This T cell receptor (beta chain) was identified during a study of monozygotic twins with cystic fibrosis (dated by TCRdb to the early 2020s). For the wider study: Barcoded libraries were prepared with roughly 16 PCR cycles from approximately 2.8 micrograms of fragmented DNA. To gauge how much genetics shapes V and J gene usage, the researchers compared TCR beta repertoires both within and across 16 monozygotic twin pairs who have cystic fibrosis. The cohort comprised ten female and six male twin pairs aged roughly 2.0 to 36.4 years, median roughly 9.9 years, mostly children and adolescents. On the day of blood sampling, twins were ranked among about 960 cohort participants for weight-for-height and for FEVPerc (FEV1 disease centile). Data for three of the twin pairs had been reported previously in another context. Broader findings and caveats from the paper: Simpson clonality was generally low (median approximately 0.0095), suggesting a naive-dominated repertoire, with higher clonality in the most severely affected patients. Only a small cohort was studied, and no association of shared CDR3 numbers with age, concordance or disease severity was found. Sharing of nucleotide-identical clonotypes was significantly greater within monozygotic CF twin pairs than between unrelated CF individuals (P = 0.000026, Mann-Whitney). V gene usage was most similar to the co-twin in 13 of 16 pairs, and J usage was most similar to the co-twin in 8 of 16 pairs, which suggests genetic constraints.

CDR1 is given as SGHRS and CDR2 as YFSETQ, both from the germline V gene. The germline ends are 18 bases apart after V is trimmed by 4 bases and J by 7 bases. The CDR3 sequence holds 15 residues, the cysteine and phenylalanine included. Only CDR3 DNA is held: 45 bases, read in frame from base 1. As regards this clone: The antigen it binds to is not known. No base quality values were provided; no much bigger clone lies one nucleotide off.

TCR beta CDR3 regions were amplified by multiplex PCR using the immunoSEQ immune profiling system, following the manufacturer's instructions. An Illumina NextSeq system was used for sequencing. Regarding the original processing steps: Sequence data were processed on the immunoSEQ Analyzer platform, and clonality was computed as the square root of Simpson's index of productive rearrangements. Similarity in V and J usage was quantified by Jensen-Shannon distance, and CDR3 generation probabilities were calculated with OLGA. The immuneACCESS database (August 2020) and VDJdb (December 2020) were searched for shared CDR3 sequences. TCRdb carries this immuneACCESS record with in-frame sequences only. Its versions omit some clonotypes, under half of them owing to an unresolved V gene in the studies checked, with the rest unexplained. D and trimming were read from the DNA, whereas the V and J calls and clone size are those reported in that table. This sample has about 32,000 clones in its table, and more than 85% of those were observed once. Approximately 0.88% of the sample goes to the ten largest clones.

The twin pairs came from the European Cystic Fibrosis Twin and Sibling Study Cohort, which recruited patients from more than 150 CF clinics across 14 European countries. Both zygosity and CFTR genotype were checked in-house, and zygosity was tested with multiplex PCR across nine short tandem repeat loci. Each twin gave a peripheral blood sample, and clinical parameters were documented on that same day of blood sampling. Genomic DNA was isolated from peripheral blood cells with phenol/chloroform and kept in TE buffer at 4 degrees C. The rearranged chain carries TRBV5-1 and TRBJ2-1; no D gene is confidently identified. The specimen was blood. This clonotype originated in a girl aged 2 to 10 with cystic fibrosis. The sequenced DNA: TGCGCCAGCAGCACCGCGACCGGGTTTAGGAATGAGCAGTTCTTC. This sequence encodes CASSTATGFRNEQFF.